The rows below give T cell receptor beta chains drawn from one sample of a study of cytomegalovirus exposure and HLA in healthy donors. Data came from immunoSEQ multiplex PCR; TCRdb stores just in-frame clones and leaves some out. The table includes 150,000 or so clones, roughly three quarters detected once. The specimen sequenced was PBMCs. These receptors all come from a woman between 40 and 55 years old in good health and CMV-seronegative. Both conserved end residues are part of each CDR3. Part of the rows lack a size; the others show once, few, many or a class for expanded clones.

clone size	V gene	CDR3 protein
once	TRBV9	CASSPEGGAQETQYF
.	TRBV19	CASSINSGVSYEQYF
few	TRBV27	CASRDFHLGEQYF
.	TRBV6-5	CASRRQGPHNEQFF
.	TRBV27	CASSNSLNTEAFF
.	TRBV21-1	CASSKTGLATGELFF
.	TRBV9	CASSVTGTYNEQFF
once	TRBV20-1	CSARGQETQYF
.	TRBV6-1	CASTAGGGQTQYF
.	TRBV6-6	CASSYSGTVNYGYTF
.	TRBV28	CASSPNRVEQYF
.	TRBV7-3	CASSSQVGARDTQYF
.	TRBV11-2	CASSLGGNRVRSYGYTF
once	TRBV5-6	CASSPGGTGGVLHEQYF
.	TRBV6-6	CASNYERGTYEQYF
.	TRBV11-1	CASSSGTSGNTGELFF
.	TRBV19	CASTPGQGYHYGYTF
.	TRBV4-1	CASSQAQRGHQETQYF
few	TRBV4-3	CASSRQGFNEQFF
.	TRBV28	CASSSVGRNTDTQYF
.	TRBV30	CAWSPDRGLYEKLFF
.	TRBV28	CASSFGSGQGSIYNQPRHF
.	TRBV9	CASSDGGGVKLFF
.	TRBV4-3	CASSQDGGGLLSYEQFF
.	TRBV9	CASSAAGLAGGETQYF
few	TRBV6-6	CASRPGQGSETQYF
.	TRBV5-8	CASSKGQGLREQFF
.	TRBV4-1	CASSQDRSSAFYEQYF
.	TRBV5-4	CASSQGVEQYF
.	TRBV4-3	CASSQQSQSADTQYF
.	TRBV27	CASTARGARNTEAFF
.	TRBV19	CASSISRGPGNTIYF
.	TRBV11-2	CASSLLSGGGEQYF
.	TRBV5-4	CASSLPRISDTQYF
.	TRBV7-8	CASSFRATEAFF
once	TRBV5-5	CASRRGQTSNSPLHF
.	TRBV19	CASTNPWDSTYEQYF
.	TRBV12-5	CASGSIVNRGAYNEQFF
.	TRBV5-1	CASSLAQTGGIGRAFF
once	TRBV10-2	CASRADERGVESYEQYF